Described below is a single TCR beta chain sequence and its context. No antigen is known for it. Method: immunoSEQ multiplex PCR; TCRdb's copy keeps in-frame clones and lacks some. The sample has about 4,100 clones, around four fifths seen once. This sample was included in a study of immune evolution from preneoplasia to lung adenocarcinoma. General study results and limits: Normal lung had the highest top T cell clone frequencies. Normal lung had highest clonality; later lesions appeared denser, more diverse.

Patient tissue came from resections in Japan or China, 2014–2017. CDR1 MNHEY and CDR2 SVGAGI come from the germline V gene. V was trimmed by 4 bases and J by 3 bases, leaving 19 bases between them. The CDR3 runs to 16 residues. Material for sequencing was FFPE adjacent normal lung tissue. This chain links TRBV6-5 with TRBJ2-7; possibly TRBD1 or TRBD2 for D (5 bases each). This clonotype was sampled from a donor aged 70 or over with lung adenocarcinoma. CDR3 sequence reads: CASSSEGHLVNYEQYF. The CDR3 coding sequence is TGTGCCAGCAGTTCTGAGGGGCATCTGGTCAACTACGAGCAGTACTTC.